This T cell receptor (beta chain) was identified in a study of shared clonotypes between healthy human individuals. General study findings and limits: Clonotypes shared by all four sorted-subset donors had higher generation probabilities than non-shared clonotypes. An effect of sequencing depth on clonotype sharing among donors was expected.

Clones were sequenced by immunoSEQ multiplex PCR, and TCRdb holds only the in-frame ones, with some missing. The repertoire holds approximately 330,000 clones, with over 70% as singletons. All participating donors were Caucasian adults from Nashville, Tennessee. Concerning this clone itself: The target antigen is unknown.

Trimming took 1 base from V and 2 from J, leaving 18 bases between them. In germline, CDR1 is SGHVS, CDR2 FNYEAQ. The CDR3 is made up of 17 amino acids. The TCR sequence derives from a man younger than 40 in good health. This chain links TRBV7-6 with TRBJ2-7, with a possible D match to TRBD1 (7 bases). The specimen sequenced was memory CD4+ T cells sorted from blood. As to subset: CD45RA-negative fraction. CDR3 bases: TGTGCCAGCAGCTTAGTAGGGGGGACAGAAGGGGCCTACGAGCAGTACTTC. Residues: CASSLVGGTEGAYEQYF.